This T cell receptor (beta chain) originates from a study of Tregs in tolerant kidney transplant recipients. Profiling relied on immunoSEQ multiplex PCR, and the TCRdb table lists in-frame clones only, not all of them. There are tens of thousands of clones in the sample; approximately 90% occur only once, and over 4% lies in the top ten. After removal of 3 bases from V and 3 bases from J, the junction contained 7 bases not matched to a gene. The V gene's germline CDR1 is SQVTM and CDR2 ANQGSEA. The CDR3 runs 15 residues. The receptor comes from a human donor in good health. Material for sequencing was CD8+ T cells from blood. The chain links TRBV29-1 to TRBJ1-4; 7 bases match TRBD1. This chain's CDR3 is CSVEAPDRSNEKLFF. DNA for the CDR3: TGCAGCGTTGAGGCCCCGGACAGGTCTAATGAAAAACTGTTTTTT. Filled out from reference TRBV29-1 and TRBJ1-4, the complete variable domain reads SAVISQKPSRDICQRGTSLTIQCQVDSQVTMMFWYRQQPGQSLTLIATANQGSEATYESGFVIDKFPISRPNLTFSTLTVSNMSPEDSSIYLCSVEAPDRSNEKLFFGSGTQLSVL.